This TCR beta chain was identified during a study of blood T cell repertoires in COVID-19. Whole-study context: Samples representing acute and convalescent COVID-19 were sourced from the United States, Italy and Spain. T cells, B-cell-depleted T cells, or PBMCs provided the cDNA or gDNA that served as material.

This clone was counted once. The CDR3 covers 16 residues. The germline V gene has CDR1 MNHEY and CDR2 SVGAGI. Trimming pared 0 bases from V and 2 bases from J, leaving 12 bases between. Original methodology: By means of reference gene primer amplification, nucleated cell counts were estimated. Profiling relied on immunoSEQ multiplex PCR, and the TCRdb table lists in-frame clones only, not all of them. V and J calls and clone size follow that table, whereas D and trimming were derived from the DNA. Altogether roughly 100,000 clones are present, roughly 80% being singletons, with the ten largest covering roughly 29%.

Sequenced material: peripheral blood. The TCR originated in a man between 60 and 75 years old with acute or convalescent COVID-19. The chain uses TRBV6-5 and TRBJ2-3, with D possibly TRBD2 on 5 matching bases. The CDR3 DNA is TGTGCCAGCAGTTACTCGATAAGCGGAGACACAGATACGCAGTATTTT. Protein sequence: CASSYSISGDTDTQYF.